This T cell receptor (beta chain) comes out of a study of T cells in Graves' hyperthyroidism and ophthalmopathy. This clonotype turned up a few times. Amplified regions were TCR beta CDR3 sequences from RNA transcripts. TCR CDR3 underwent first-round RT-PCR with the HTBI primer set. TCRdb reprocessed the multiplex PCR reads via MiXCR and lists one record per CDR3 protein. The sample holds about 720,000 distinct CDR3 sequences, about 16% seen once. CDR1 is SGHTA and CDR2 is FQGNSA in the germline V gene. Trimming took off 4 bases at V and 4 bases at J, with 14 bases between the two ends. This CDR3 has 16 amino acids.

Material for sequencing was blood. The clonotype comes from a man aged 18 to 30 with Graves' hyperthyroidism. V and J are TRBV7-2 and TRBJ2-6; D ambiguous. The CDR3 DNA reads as TGTGCCAGCAGCTCGCGCCCTAATGTCGGGGCCAACGTCCTGACTTTC. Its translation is CASSSRPNVGANVLTF.